The subject of this entry is one TCR beta chain. As yet, its antigen is unknown. This specimen includes other DNA sequences encoding the same CDR3. A multiplex PCR was run with 60 Vbeta primers and 13 Jbeta primers. Libraries were prepared by immunoSEQ multiplex PCR; TCRdb keeps only in-frame clonotypes and omits some of them. The sample has fewer than 100,000 clones, about three quarters seen once; the top ten hold nearly 2.5%. This entry belongs to a study of cytomegalovirus exposure and HLA in healthy donors. V was cut by 4 bases and J by 3 bases, with 4 bases left in between. The CDR3 is 11 residues long. Germline loops: CDR1 MDHEN, CDR2 SYDVKM. Whole-study results and caveats: In an earlier analysis, in several hundred donors, most V segments appeared productive either ~90% or ~30% of the time.

This chain joins TRBV28 and TRBJ2-7; D is undetermined. This receptor was identified in a male donor in good health and CMV-seropositive. The specimen was PBMCs. This CDR3 is CASSSYYEQYF. As DNA, the CDR3 is TGTGCCAGCAGTTCCTACTACGAGCAGTACTTC. The whole variable domain, filled in from reference TRBV28 and TRBJ2-7, reads DVKVTQSSRYLVKRTGEKVFLECVQDMDHENMFWYRQDPGLGLRLIYFSYDVKMKEKGDIPEGYSVSREKKERFSLILESASTNQTSMYLCASSSYYEQYFGPGTRLTVT.